This TCR beta chain originates from a study of cytomegalovirus exposure and HLA in healthy donors. Findings and caveats of the study: A prior analysis recorded that most TCR beta V segments were productive about 87% or about 30% of the time.

Researchers ran the PCR with 60 Vbeta and 13 Jbeta primers. Sequencing used immunoSEQ multiplex PCR; TCRdb keeps in-frame clones, though not all of them. The top ten hold 1.3% of the sample, which has about 140,000 clones, roughly 73% seen once. In regard to this clone: Antigen specificity is unknown.

Trimming stripped 6 bases from V and 0 bases from J, with 15 bases between. This CDR3 is 16 amino acids long. Germline V gives CDR1 KGHSH, CDR2 LQKENI. This TCR came from a woman between 40 and 55 years old in good health and CMV-seronegative. Sequencing was carried out using PBMCs. The V and J genes are TRBV18 and TRBJ1-3, with D unresolved. The CDR3 loop reads CASSYQQRSSGNTIYF. CDR3 coding DNA: TGTGCCAGCTCGTACCAACAGAGAAGCTCTGGAAACACCATATATTTT.